These 7 T cell receptor beta chains were all obtained from the same sample, sequenced in a study of control samples from healthy donors and cancer patients. Measured with immunoSEQ multiplex PCR; TCRdb has only the in-frame clones, and not every one. This sample has around 30,000 clones; approximately 93% occur once, and the top ten carry around 1.6%. Sequenced sample: PBMCs. Every receptor here comes from a middle-aged man with colorectal cancer.

The chain joins TRBV7-9 to TRBJ2-5; D may be TRBD1 (5 bases). V gave up 4 bases and J gave up 5 bases, with 17 bases separating them. The CDR3 has 15 residues. Germline CDR1 SEHNR, CDR2 FQNEAQ (reference sequence). The CDR3 DNA sequence: TGTGCCAGCAGCTCCCGGCAGGGCGCCGGGGAGACCCAGTACTTC. This codes for CASSSRQGAGETQYF.

The V call is TRBV5-5, the J call TRBJ2-3; TRBD2 aligns across 8 bases. V was pared by 4 bases and J by 4 bases, with 8 bases of the junction left unmatched. The germline V gene encodes CDR1 SGHKS and CDR2 YYEKEE (reference sequence). This CDR3 is built from 15 residues. CDR3 residues: CASSPGGAFPDTQYF. For the CDR3, the DNA is TGTGCCAGCAGCCCCGGGGGGGCCTTTCCAGATACGCAGTATTTT.

The CDR3 DNA reads as TGCGCCAGCAGCTTGGAGGCAGGGACCGGGGGCTACACCTTC. Amino acid sequence: CASSLEAGTGGYTF. The chain uses TRBV5-1 and TRBJ1-2, with D perhaps matching TRBD1 (5 bases). Germline values: CDR1 SGHRS, CDR2 YFSETQ. Trimming stripped 0 bases from V and 8 bases from J, with 14 bases between. The length of the CDR3 is 14 residues.

The chain joins TRBV7-9 to TRBJ1-4; 7 positions agree with TRBD1. Per the germline V gene, CDR1 is SEHNR and CDR2 is FQNEAQ (reference sequence). This CDR3 region has 14 residues. V was clipped by 5 bases and J by 6 bases; unmatched bases: 6. The CDR3 sequence is CASSPDRSYEKLFF. The CDR3 DNA reads TGTGCCAGCAGCCCGGACAGGTCCTATGAAAAACTGTTTTTT.

This chain connects TRBV7-2 to TRBJ1-1; TRBD1 might be the D (6 bases). Germline V CDR1 and CDR2: SGHTA, FQGNSA. V lost 8 bases to trimming and J lost 5 bases, with 15 bases between them. This CDR3 is 13 amino acids long. DNA of the CDR3: TGTGCCAGCTGGGCAGGGGCGGGGACTGAAGCTTTCTTT. Amino acid sequence: CASWAGAGTEAFF.

This clone showed up just a few times. The chain carries TRBV6-1 and TRBJ1-1; D unclear. The V end lost 2 bases, the J end lost 3 bases, and 7 bases lay between the germline ends. The CDR3 is 13 amino acids. Germline V lookup: CDR1 MNHNS, CDR2 SASEGT. CDR3 residues: CASSERIDTEAFF. CDR3 coding DNA: TGTGCCAGCAGTGAAAGGATTGACACTGAAGCTTTCTTT.

The chain joins TRBV19 to TRBJ1-2; no reliable D call. The V gene's germline CDR1 is LNHDA and CDR2 SQIVND (reference sequence). V was clipped by 2 bases and J by 4 bases, with 14 bases between them. The CDR3 runs to 15 residues. CDR3: CASSITPEMGYGYTF. The CDR3 coding sequence is TGTGCCAGTAGTATAACCCCGGAAATGGGCTATGGCTACACCTTC.